One T cell receptor (beta chain) is described in this entry. Antigen specificity is unknown. This specimen comes from a study of cytomegalovirus exposure and HLA in healthy donors. On the study more broadly: The 110 or so validation repertoires, a later analysis reported, used the same platform as the approximately 700 first-cohort repertoires. Regarding the study as a whole: Reports indicated that the classifier achieved high specificity and sensitivity in diagnosing cytomegalovirus status. Overall, approximately 150 TCR beta chains were annotated as cytomegalovirus-associated. Across donors, most TCRs were seen rarely, yet some public ones were widespread.

The table came from immunoSEQ multiplex PCR; TCRdb's copy has only in-frame clones and leaves some out. This sample has about 150,000 clones, with less than 95% found just once. What was sequenced was PBMCs. The TCR comes from a man younger than 35 in good health and CMV-seropositive.

CDR3 protein: CSVEGSGSGSYEQYF. The DNA of the CDR3 is TGCAGCGTTGAAGGTAGCGGGAGCGGGAGCTACGAGCAGTACTTC. The chain combines TRBV29-1 with TRBJ2-7; TRBD2 agrees at 9 bases. The CDR3 has 15 residues. CDR1 is SQVTM and CDR2 is ANQGSEA in the germline V gene. Unmatched junction bases numbered 7, after V lost 1 base and J lost 3 bases.